This TCR beta chain appears in the sequencing data of a study of shared clonotypes between healthy human individuals. J lost 3 bases, V lost 0 bases, and 13 bases had no gene match. The CDR3 totals 20 residues. Germline V lookup: CDR1 LGHNA, CDR2 YNFKEQ. Genomic DNA per cell subset filled all wells of several immunoSEQ plates. Data came from immunoSEQ multiplex PCR; TCRdb stores just in-frame clones and leaves some out. The data contain 490,000 or so clones, 75% to 85% of them singletons. Study-wide points: The authors sampled blood alone, and tissue repertoires likely differ.

To note about this clone: What it recognizes is unknown.

The sequenced sample consisted of PBMCs. The TCR comes from a woman aged 40 to 55 in good health. Some clones in this sample may be carry-over from other donors' samples. The chain carries TRBV4-2 and TRBJ2-6; 8 bases match TRBD1. The CDR3 bases are TGTGCCAGCAGCCAAGAAGCGCAGGGGGCGTTCATAGGTGGGGCCAACGTCCTGACTTTC. This encodes CASSQEAQGAFIGGANVLTF.